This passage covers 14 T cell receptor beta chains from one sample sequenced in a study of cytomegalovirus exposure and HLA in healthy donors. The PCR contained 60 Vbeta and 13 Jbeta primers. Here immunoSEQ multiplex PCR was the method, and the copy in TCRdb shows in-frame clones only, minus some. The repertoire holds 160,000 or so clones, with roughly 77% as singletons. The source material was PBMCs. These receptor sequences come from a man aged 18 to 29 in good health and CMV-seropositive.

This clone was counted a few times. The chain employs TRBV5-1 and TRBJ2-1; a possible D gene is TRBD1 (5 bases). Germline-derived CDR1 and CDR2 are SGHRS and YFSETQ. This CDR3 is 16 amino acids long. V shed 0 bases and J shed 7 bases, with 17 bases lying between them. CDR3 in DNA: TGCGCCAGCAGCTTGGGTGCAGGGCTTGCGTTGAATGAGCAGTTCTTC. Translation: CASSLGAGLALNEQFF.

The DNA of the CDR3 is TGTGCCAGCAGCTATTGGTTGGGCGAGCAGTACGTC. It translates to CASSYWLGEQYV. The chain employs TRBV11-2 and TRBJ2-7; the D is unclear. Germline V gene data show CDR1 as SGHAT and CDR2 as FQNNGV. Trimming removed 4 bases from V and 6 bases from J, with 10 bases in between. The CDR3 has 12 residues.

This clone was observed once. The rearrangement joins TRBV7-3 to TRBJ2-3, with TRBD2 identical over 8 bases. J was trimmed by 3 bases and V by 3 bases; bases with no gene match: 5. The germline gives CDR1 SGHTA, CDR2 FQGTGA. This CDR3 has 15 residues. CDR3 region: CASSLGTRFTDTQYF. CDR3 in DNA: TGTGCCAGCAGCTTGGGGACTAGGTTTACAGATACGCAGTATTTT.

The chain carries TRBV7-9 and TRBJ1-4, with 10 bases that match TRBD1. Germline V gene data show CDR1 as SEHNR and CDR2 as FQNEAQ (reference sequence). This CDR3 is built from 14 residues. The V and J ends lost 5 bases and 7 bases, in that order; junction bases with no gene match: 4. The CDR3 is CASSRTGGAEKLFF. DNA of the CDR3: TGTGCCAGCAGCCGGACAGGGGGGGCTGAAAAACTGTTTTTT.

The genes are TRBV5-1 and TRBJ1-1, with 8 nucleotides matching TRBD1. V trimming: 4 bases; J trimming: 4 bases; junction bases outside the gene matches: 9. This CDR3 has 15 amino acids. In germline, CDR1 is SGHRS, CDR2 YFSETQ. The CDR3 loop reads CASSQPDRAGTEAFF. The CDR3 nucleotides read TGCGCCAGCAGCCAACCGGACAGGGCTGGCACTGAAGCTTTCTTT. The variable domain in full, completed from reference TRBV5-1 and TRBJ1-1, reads KAGVTQTPRYLIKTRGQQVTLSCSPISGHRSVSWYQQTPGQGLQFLFEYFSETQRNKGNFPGRFSGRQFSNSRSEMNVSTLELGDSALYLCASSQPDRAGTEAFFGQGTRLTVV.

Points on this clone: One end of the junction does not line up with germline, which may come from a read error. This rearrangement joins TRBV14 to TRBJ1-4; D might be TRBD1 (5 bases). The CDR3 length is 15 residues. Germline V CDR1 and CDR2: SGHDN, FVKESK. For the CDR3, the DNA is TGTGCCAGCAGTCCGTTAGGGGCTCCTAATGAAAAACTGTCTTTT. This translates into CASSPLGAPNEKLSF.

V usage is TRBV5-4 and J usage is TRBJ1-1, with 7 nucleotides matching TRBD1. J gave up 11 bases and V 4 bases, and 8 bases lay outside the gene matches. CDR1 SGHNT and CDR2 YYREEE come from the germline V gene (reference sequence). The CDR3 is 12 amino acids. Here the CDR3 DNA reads TGTGCCAGCAGCCAGGACAGGTTCACGGCTTTCTTT. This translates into CASSQDRFTAFF.

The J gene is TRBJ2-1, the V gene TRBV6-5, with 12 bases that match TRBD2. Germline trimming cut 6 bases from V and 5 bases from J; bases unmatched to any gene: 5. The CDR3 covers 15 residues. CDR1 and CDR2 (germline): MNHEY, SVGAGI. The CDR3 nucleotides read TGTGCCAGCAGCCTACTAGCGGGAGGCGACAATGAGCAGTTCTTC. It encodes CASSLLAGGDNEQFF.

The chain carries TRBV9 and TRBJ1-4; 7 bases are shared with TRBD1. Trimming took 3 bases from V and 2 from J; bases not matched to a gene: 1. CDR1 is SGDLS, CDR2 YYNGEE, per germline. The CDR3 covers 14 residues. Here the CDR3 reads CASSAQGTNEKLFF. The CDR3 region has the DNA TGTGCCAGCAGCGCACAGGGGACTAATGAAAAACTGTTTTTT.

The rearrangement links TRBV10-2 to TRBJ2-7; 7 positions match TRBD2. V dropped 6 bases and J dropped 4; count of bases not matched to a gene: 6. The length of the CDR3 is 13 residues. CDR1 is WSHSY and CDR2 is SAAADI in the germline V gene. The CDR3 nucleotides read TGCGCCAGCAGAAAAGGGAGGGGTTACGAGCAGTACGTC. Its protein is CASRKGRGYEQYV.

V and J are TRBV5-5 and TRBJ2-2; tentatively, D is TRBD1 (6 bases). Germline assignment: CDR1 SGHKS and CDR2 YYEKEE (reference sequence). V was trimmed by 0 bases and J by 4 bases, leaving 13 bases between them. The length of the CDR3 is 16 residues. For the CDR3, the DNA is TGTGCCAGCAGCTTGGCCGTCAGGGGTGGCACCGGGGAGCTGTTTTTT. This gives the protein CASSLAVRGGTGELFF. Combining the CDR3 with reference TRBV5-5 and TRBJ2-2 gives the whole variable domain DAGVTQSPTHLIKTRGQQVTLRCSPISGHKSVSWYQQVLGQGPQFIFQYYEKEERGRGNFPDRFSARQFPNYSSELNVNALLLGDSALYLCASSLAVRGGTGELFFGEGSRLTVL.

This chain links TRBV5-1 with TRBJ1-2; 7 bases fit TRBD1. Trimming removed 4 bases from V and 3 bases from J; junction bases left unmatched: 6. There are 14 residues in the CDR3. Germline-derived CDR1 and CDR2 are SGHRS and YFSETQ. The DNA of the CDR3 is TGCGCCAGCAGCCTGGCAGGGGGTGACTATGGCTACACCTTC. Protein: CASSLAGGDYGYTF. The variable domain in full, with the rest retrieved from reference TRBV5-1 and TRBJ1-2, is KAGVTQTPRYLIKTRGQQVTLSCSPISGHRSVSWYQQTPGQGLQFLFEYFSETQRNKGNFPGRFSGRQFSNSRSEMNVSTLELGDSALYLCASSLAGGDYGYTFGSGTRLTVV.

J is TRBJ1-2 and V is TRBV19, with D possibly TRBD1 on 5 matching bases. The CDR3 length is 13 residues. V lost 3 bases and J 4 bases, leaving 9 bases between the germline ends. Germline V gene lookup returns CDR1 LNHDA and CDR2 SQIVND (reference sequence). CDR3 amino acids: CASSMGRVYGYTF. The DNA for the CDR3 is TGTGCCAGTAGTATGGGCAGGGTCTATGGCTACACCTTC.

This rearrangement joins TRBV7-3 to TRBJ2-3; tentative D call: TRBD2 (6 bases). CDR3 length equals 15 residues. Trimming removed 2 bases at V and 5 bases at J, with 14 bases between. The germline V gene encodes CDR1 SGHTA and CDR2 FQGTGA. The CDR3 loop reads CASSLATRTIDTQYF. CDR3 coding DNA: TGTGCCAGCAGCTTAGCGACTAGAACGATAGATACGCAGTATTTT.